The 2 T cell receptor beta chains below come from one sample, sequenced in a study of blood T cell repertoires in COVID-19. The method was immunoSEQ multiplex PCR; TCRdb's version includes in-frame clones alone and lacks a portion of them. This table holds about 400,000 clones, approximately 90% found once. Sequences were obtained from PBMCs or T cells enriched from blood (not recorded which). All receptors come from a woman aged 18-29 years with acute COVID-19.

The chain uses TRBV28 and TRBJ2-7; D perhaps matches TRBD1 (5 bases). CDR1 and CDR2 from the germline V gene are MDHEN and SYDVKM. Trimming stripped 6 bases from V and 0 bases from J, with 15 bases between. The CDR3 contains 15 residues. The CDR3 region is CASRTVAGNSYEQYF. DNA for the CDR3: TGTGCCAGCAGGACCGTGGCAGGGAACTCCTACGAGCAGTACTTC.

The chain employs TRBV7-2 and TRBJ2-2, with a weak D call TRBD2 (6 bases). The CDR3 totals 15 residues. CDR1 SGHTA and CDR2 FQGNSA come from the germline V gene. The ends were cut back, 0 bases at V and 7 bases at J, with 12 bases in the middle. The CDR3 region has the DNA TGTGCCAGCAGCTTAGCACGGGAGTTAGGCGGGGAGCTGTTTTTT. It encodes CASSLARELGGELFF.